Listed below are T cell receptor beta chains from one sample, sequenced in a study of human T cells and chemical hapten exposure. Using its own MiXCR run on the RACE reads, TCRdb lists one record per CDR3 protein. The table has some 350,000 distinct CDR3 sequences, approximately 6.3% seen once. The source material was whole blood, sampled in connection with sensitization to the hapten diphenylcyclopropenone (DPC). The source is a young woman with alopecia areata. Some clones in this sample may be carry-over from other donors' samples. CDR3s leave out the opening cysteine and the closing phenylalanine or tryptophan. Expanded clones are given a class, and other clones once, few, many or no size at all.

TRBJ2-5 | TRBV4-1 | many | ASSQSAGTKETQY
TRBJ2-5 | TRBV12-3/TRBV12-4 | many | ASSFSMIDQETQY
TRBJ2-6 | TRBV28 | many | ASSLRISGANVLT
TRBJ2-3 | TRBV7-2 | many | ASSGTRTDTQY
TRBJ1-2 | TRBV6-2/TRBV6-3 | many | ASSYAGTPGYT
TRBJ1-6 | TRBV6-2/TRBV6-3 | NA | ASRYKLSFNSPLH
TRBJ2-3 | TRBV27 | many | ASRRESTTDTQY
TRBJ2-7 | TRBV29-1 | NA | SVPSPGRNYEQY
TRBJ2-7 | TRBV29-1 | NA | SVGAGAREQY
TRBJ2-3 | TRBV5-1 | many | ASTDRGSTDTQY
TRBJ2-7 | TRBV5-1 | NA | ASSLWTRQSYEQY
TRBJ1-5 | TRBV10-3 | NA | AISEWGQEGNQPQH
TRBJ1-2 | TRBV6-1 | few | ASSPDPSGTYGYT
TRBJ2-1 | TRBV14 | few | ASSLRSGGGAYEQF
TRBJ1-4 | TRBV6-5 | few | ASSQPRTGNEKLF
TRBJ2-3 | TRBV2 | many | ASSEGPDTQY
TRBJ2-3 | TRBV14 | many | ASSQLSGGGSNYGTQY
TRBJ2-3 | TRBV18 | many | ASSPGLAGSSTDTQY
TRBJ2-5 | TRBV29-1 | many | SVEWRGTGMETQY
TRBJ2-5 | TRBV29-1 | many | SVRDRLGETQY
TRBJ1-2 | TRBV9 | NA | ASSVPPGGQGLS
TRBJ2-1 | TRBV27 | NA | ASSATSGGYNEQF
TRBJ1-1 | TRBV7-9 | many | ASSLLDSEAF
TRBJ2-2 | TRBV5-1 | many | ASSLGQGNVAGELF
TRBJ2-1 | TRBV6-5 | many | ATGRGGSYNEQF
TRBJ2-5 | TRBV9 | many | ASNPGGGNQETQY
TRBJ1-1 | TRBV5-5 | NA | ASSLDRGLMNTEAF
TRBJ2-2 | TRBV6-5 | few | ASTDNEYTGELF
TRBJ2-1 | TRBV7-2 | NA | ASSLAPNRVLSNEQF
TRBJ1-2 | TRBV11-2 | NA | ASSPRDLHNPGTGGNGYT
TRBJ2-3 | TRBV6-1 | NA | ASSESVPLSDGLD
TRBJ2-7 | TRBV6-5 | NA | ASRASGDEQY
TRBJ2-1 | TRBV29-1 | NA | SVVSGGENEQF
TRBJ2-1 | TRBV24-1 | few | ATIGGGEQF
TRBJ2-3 | TRBV10-3 | many | AISARGPPADTQY
TRBJ1-5 | TRBV7-2 | many | ASSLAFSSNQPQH
TRBJ2-1 | TRBV20-1 | few | SAHPQSRNEQF
TRBJ1-1 | TRBV27 | few | ASSQEGRVDTEAF
TRBJ1-2 | TRBV20-1 | NA | SARTYYGYT
TRBJ2-3 | TRBV7-2 | NA | ASSLQGAQDTQY
TRBJ2-7 | TRBV3-1 | few | ASSPDSNFYEQY
TRBJ2-7 | TRBV20-1 | NA | SAYQPGLESDEQY
TRBJ1-2 | TRBV15 | many | ATSRAGQGTYGYT
TRBJ2-1 | TRBV27 | many | ASSVDRGWNEQF
TRBJ1-2 | TRBV12-3/TRBV12-4 | few | ASSRPGQHGYT
TRBJ1-4 | TRBV2 | few | ASSRKMATNEKLF
TRBJ2-4 | TRBV20-1 | NA | SARGLWTGGLNIQY
TRBJ1-4 | TRBV5-1 | many | ASSLYGGPNEKLF
TRBJ1-2 | TRBV5-1 | NA | ASSQEEFRGYT
TRBJ1-2 | TRBV5-1 | many | ASSPQTGEAGYT
TRBJ1-1 | TRBV5-1 | NA | ASSLGEEAF
TRBJ2-7 | TRBV4-2 | many | ASSQETGTESSYEQY
TRBJ2-2 | TRBV20-1 | few | SARDRRTGELF
TRBJ1-5 | TRBV5-1 | NA | VSSLDGGSNQPQH
TRBJ2-7 | TRBV10-3 | many | AISPGQETYEQY
TRBJ2-1 | TRBV10-3 | few | AISESTRAGSGEQF